This TCR beta chain was identified during a study of cytomegalovirus exposure and HLA in healthy donors. Study-wide results and limits: Researchers counted around 150 TCR beta chains as cytomegalovirus-associated.

TCRdb keeps only in-frame clones here, not all; method: immunoSEQ multiplex PCR. The repertoire has over 110,000 clones, 70% to 90% of them found once; the top ten carry approximately 8.7%. Per germline, CDR1 MNHEY and CDR2 SVGAGI. V lost 7 bases, J lost 8 bases, and 10 bases stayed unmatched. The CDR3 length is 13 residues. As for this clone: The antigen is unknown.

The receptor was isolated from a man between 18 and 35 years old in good health and CMV-seropositive. The material sequenced was PBMCs. The V call is TRBV6-5, the J call TRBJ2-7; 8 positions agree with TRBD2. The CDR3 is CASKQPSGLKQYF. DNA for the CDR3: TGTGCCAGCAAACAACCTAGCGGGCTAAAGCAGTACTTC.